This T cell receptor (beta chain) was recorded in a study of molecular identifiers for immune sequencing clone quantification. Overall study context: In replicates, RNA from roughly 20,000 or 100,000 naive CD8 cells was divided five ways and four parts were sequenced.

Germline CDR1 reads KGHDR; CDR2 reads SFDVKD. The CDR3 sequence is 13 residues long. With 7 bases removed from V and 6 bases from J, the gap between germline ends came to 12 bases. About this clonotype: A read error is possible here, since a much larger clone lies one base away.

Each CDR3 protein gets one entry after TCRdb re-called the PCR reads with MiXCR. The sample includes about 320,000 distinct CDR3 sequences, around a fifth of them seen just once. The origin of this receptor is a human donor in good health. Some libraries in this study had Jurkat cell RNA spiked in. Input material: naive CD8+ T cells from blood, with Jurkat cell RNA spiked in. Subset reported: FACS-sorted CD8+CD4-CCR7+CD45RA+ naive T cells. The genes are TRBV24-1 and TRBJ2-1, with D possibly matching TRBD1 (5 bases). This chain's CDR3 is CATRQDLCNEQFF. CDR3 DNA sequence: TGTGCCACCAGACAGGACCTCTGCAATGAGCAGTTCTTC.